What follows are 32 T cell receptor beta chains derived from one specimen sequenced in a study of OX40 agonist ivuxolimab in advanced cancers. Assay used: immunoSEQ multiplex PCR; TCRdb lists only in-frame clones, some missing. The sample yields some 37,000 clones, more than 70% seen once. The sample consisted of CD4+ or CD8+ T cells sorted from blood, taken in a trial of the OX40 agonist ivuxolimab. These receptors were obtained from an adult with an advanced solid tumor such as melanoma, head and neck, liver or kidney cancer.

The J gene is TRBJ2-5, the V gene TRBV11-3; D not certain. V lost 4 bases to trimming and J lost 7 bases, with 16 bases between them. Germline CDR1 SGHNT, CDR2 YENEEA. The CDR3 consists of 14 residues. The CDR3 DNA reads as TGTGCCAGCAGCTCCTCGGAGAGGCTTGGGACCCAGTACTTC. Translated: CASSSSERLGTQYF.

The chain uses TRBV27 and TRBJ1-1; D gene unclear. The V gene's germline CDR1 is MNHEY and CDR2 SMNVEV (reference sequence). The V and J ends lost 0 bases and 1 base respectively, with 9 bases between them. The CDR3 runs to 15 residues. The chain's CDR3 is CASSLSGNPNTEAFF. DNA of the CDR3: TGTGCCAGCAGTTTATCGGGGAACCCGAACACTGAAGCTTTCTTT.

The chain combines TRBV7-8 with TRBJ1-2; D is undetermined. Germline V gene sequence: CDR1 SGHVS, CDR2 FQNEAQ. V dropped 0 bases and J dropped 4 bases, with 12 bases sitting between them. The CDR3 runs 15 residues. CDR3 DNA: TGTGCCAGCAGCTTAGCTAGGGTCCACTTCTATGGCTACACCTTC. Its translation: CASSLARVHFYGYTF.

This chain connects TRBV5-1 to TRBJ2-3, with 13 bases identical to TRBD2. Germline values: CDR1 SGHRS, CDR2 YFSETQ. With V trimmed by 0 bases and J by 5 bases, 6 bases remained unmatched. The CDR3 runs 17 residues. CDR3 DNA: TGCGCCAGCAGCTTGGACGGGACTAGCGGGAATAGAGATACGCAGTATTTT. It encodes CASSLDGTSGNRDTQYF.

Only one count was recorded for this clone. This chain links TRBV5-1 with TRBJ2-3; D unresolved. Deletions cut 0 bases from V and 0 bases from J, with 8 bases between. The CDR3 is made up of 15 amino acids. Germline V gene lookup returns CDR1 SGHRS and CDR2 YFSETQ. The CDR3 loop is CASSLVLYSTDTQYF. CDR3 DNA: TGCGCCAGCAGCTTGGTATTGTACAGCACAGATACGCAGTATTTT.

This clone was seen a few times. The chain joins TRBV7-9 to TRBJ2-1, with 12 bases identical to TRBD2. CDR1 and CDR2 (germline): SEHNR, FQNEAQ (reference sequence). The V segment lost 4 bases and the J segment 8 bases; nucleotides outside the gene matches: 9. The CDR3 covers 16 residues. The CDR3: CASSSKTSGGIHEQFF. CDR3 sequence (DNA): TGTGCCAGCAGCTCAAAGACTAGCGGGGGAATACATGAGCAGTTCTTC.

V and J are TRBV5-5 and TRBJ2-7; TRBD1 matches 10 bases. There are 15 residues in the CDR3. Germline V gene sequence: CDR1 SGHKS, CDR2 YYEKEE (reference sequence). Trimming took 6 bases from V and 3 from J; bases not matched to a gene: 9. The CDR3 is CASIHSGTGVYEQYF. The CDR3 coding sequence is TGTGCCAGCATTCACTCCGGGACAGGGGTCTACGAGCAGTACTTC.

The chain recombines TRBV5-4 with TRBJ2-7; 8 bases are shared with TRBD1. The length of the CDR3 is 16 residues. From germline, CDR1 is SGHNT and CDR2 YYREEE (reference sequence). After removal of 4 bases from V and 0 bases from J, the junction contained 9 bases not matched to a gene. Here the CDR3 reads CASSPWGTGGSYEQYF. CDR3 in DNA: TGTGCCAGCAGCCCTTGGGGGACAGGAGGCTCCTACGAGCAGTACTTC.

The CDR3 region is CASSKLRSGEETQYF. The DNA of the CDR3 is TGTGCCAGCAGCAAATTGCGCAGCGGGGAAGAGACCCAGTACTTC. V gene TRBV21-1 combines with J gene TRBJ2-5; the table assigns TRBD2, which was not confirmed against the DNA. TRBV21-1 is given as a pseudogene. The CDR3 has 15 residues.

This clone was picked up a small number of times. The rearrangement uses TRBV6-1 and TRBJ2-7, with D unclear. Germline V gene data show CDR1 as MNHNS and CDR2 as SASEGT. Deletions cut 2 bases from V and 6 bases from J, with 14 bases between. CDR3 size: 14 residues. This CDR3 is CASSERATVGEQYF. CDR3 sequence (DNA): TGTGCCAGCAGTGAAAGGGCAACTGTCGGCGAGCAGTACTTC.

The V call is TRBV5-1, the J call TRBJ1-1, with D tentatively TRBD1 (5 bases). CDR3 length: 13 residues. Deletions cut 4 bases from V and 5 bases from J, with 12 bases between. The germline gives CDR1 SGHRS, CDR2 YFSETQ. DNA for the CDR3: TGCGCCAGCAGCCCCTGGGGGTCTACTGAAGCTTTCTTT. Its translation is CASSPWGSTEAFF.

V gene TRBV28 combines with J gene TRBJ2-7, with 13 bases lining up with TRBD2. From germline, CDR1 is MDHEN and CDR2 SYDVKM. The CDR3 is 15 amino acids. Germline trimming cut 4 bases from V and 5 bases from J; bases unmatched to any gene: 5. DNA of the CDR3: TGTGCCAGCAGTTCACGACTAGCGGGAGGTCACGAGCAGTACTTC. It encodes CASSSRLAGGHEQYF.

V and J are TRBV9 and TRBJ1-1, with 11 bases matching TRBD1. Germline-derived CDR1 and CDR2 are SGDLS and YYNGEE. The CDR3 covers 14 residues. The ends lost 4 bases at V and 10 bases at J; junction bases unmatched: 9. The CDR3 coding sequence is TGTGCCAGCAGCCTAACAGGACAGGGGGCGAGAGCTTTCTTT. Translated, it gives CASSLTGQGARAFF. The complete variable domain, with remaining parts taken from reference TRBV9 and TRBJ1-1, reads DSGVTQTPKHLITATGQRVTLRCSPRSGDLSVYWYQQSLDQGLQFLIQYYNGEERAKGNILERFSAQQFPDLHSELNLSSLELGDSALYFCASSLTGQGARAFFGQGTRLTVV.

V and J are TRBV11-1 and TRBJ2-3; 7 positions match TRBD2. The germline V gene has CDR1 SGHAT and CDR2 FQDESV (reference sequence). The V and J ends lost 8 bases and 1 base, in that order; junction bases with no gene match: 9. The CDR3 totals 15 residues. CDR3 loop: CASGGDQAGTDTQYF. As DNA, the CDR3 is TGTGCCAGCGGGGGGGACCAGGCAGGCACAGATACGCAGTATTTT.

The chain's CDR3 is CASSSSGSMLDTQYF. The CDR3 DNA reads TGTGCCAGCAGCTCAAGCGGGAGCATGCTGGATACGCAGTATTTT. V and J are TRBV7-9 and TRBJ2-3, with 8 bases lining up with TRBD2. J was trimmed by 6 bases and V by 4 bases; bases with no gene match: 9. CDR3 length: 15 residues. Germline CDR1 and CDR2: SEHNR and FQNEAQ (reference sequence).

The gene calls are TRBV28 and TRBJ2-7; 10 bases match TRBD2. CDR1 and CDR2 from the germline V gene are MDHEN and SYDVKM. CDR3 length equals 16 residues. With V trimmed by 5 bases and J by 4 bases, 11 bases remained unmatched. CDR3 region: CASSQLSGLAEYEQYF. The CDR3 DNA reads as TGTGCCAGCAGTCAACTGTCAGGACTAGCGGAATACGAGCAGTACTTC.

The chain carries TRBV13 and TRBJ2-1; D unresolved. V lost 0 bases, J lost 6 bases, and 15 bases lay in between. From germline, CDR1 is PRHDT and CDR2 FYEKMQ (reference sequence). The CDR3 is 16 amino acids. As DNA, the CDR3 is TGTGCCAGCAGCTTAGGAGCGCATGGCACATCCAATGAGCAGTTCTTC. Amino acids: CASSLGAHGTSNEQFF.

V is TRBV5-1 and J is TRBJ2-7, with 7 bases matching TRBD1. The V gene end was trimmed by 7 bases and the J gene end by 0 bases; junction bases not matched to a gene: 7. Per the germline V gene, CDR1 is SGHRS and CDR2 is YFSETQ. CDR3 length: 14 residues. CDR3 protein: CASSWTGSSYEQYF. DNA for the CDR3: TGCGCCAGCTCGTGGACAGGCAGCTCCTACGAGCAGTACTTC.

In its sample, this clone is medium-sized (0.01 to 0.1%). This rearrangement joins TRBV5-4 to TRBJ2-7; D is unresolved. Trimming shortened V by 1 base and J by 2 bases, and 7 bases separated the two germline ends. The CDR3 length is 13 residues. Per the germline V gene, CDR1 is SGHNT and CDR2 is YYREEE (reference sequence). Here the CDR3 reads CASSLRSTYEQYF. The CDR3 DNA follows: TGTGCCAGCAGCTTGCGCAGCACCTACGAGCAGTACTTC.

This sequence joins TRBV27 and TRBJ1-2; possibly TRBD1 for D (6 bases). The length of the CDR3 is 16 residues. V shed 3 bases and J shed 3 bases, with 17 bases lying between them. The germline V gene has CDR1 MNHEY and CDR2 SMNVEV (reference sequence). The DNA for the CDR3 is TGTGCCAGCAGTTTCAATCCCCCGGACAGATACTATGGCTACACCTTC. Translating it yields CASSFNPPDRYYGYTF.

The V call is TRBV27, the J call TRBJ2-1; D remains ambiguous. The germline gives CDR1 MNHEY, CDR2 SMNVEV (reference sequence). Between the trimmed V and J ends, which lost 0 bases and 6 bases, there was a span of 6 bases. The CDR3 covers 13 residues. The CDR3 here is CASSLSGTNEQFF. The CDR3 bases are TGTGCCAGCAGTTTATCGGGTACCAATGAGCAGTTCTTC.

The rearrangement links TRBV27 to TRBJ2-7; 8 bases are shared with TRBD2. This CDR3 comprises 23 residues. The germline gives CDR1 MNHEY, CDR2 SMNVEV (reference sequence). V lost 10 bases to trimming and J lost 3 bases; unmatched junction nucleotides: 38. The CDR3 here is CATKFTSWGWGAGATEDYYEQYF. Written as DNA, the CDR3 is TGTGCCACCAAGTTTACCTCCTGGGGATGGGGAGCGGGAGCGACAGAAGACTACTACGAGCAGTACTTC.

The chain couples TRBV11-2 to TRBJ1-6; possible D gene TRBD1, 5 bases. CDR1 SGHAT and CDR2 FQNNGV come from the germline V gene. V was trimmed by 3 bases and J by 0 bases, leaving 9 bases between them. The CDR3 runs to 16 residues. Here the CDR3 DNA reads TGTGCCAGCAGCTTGTTGGGGCCCTCCTATAATTCACCCCTCCACTTT. Its protein is CASSLLGPSYNSPLHF.

The chain uses TRBV9 and TRBJ2-7, with 7 nucleotides matching TRBD2. The CDR3 extends over 14 amino acids. Unmatched junction bases numbered 9, after V lost 3 bases and J lost 6 bases. Germline values: CDR1 SGDLS, CDR2 YYNGEE. CDR3 region: CASSASATSREQYF. CDR3 DNA sequence: TGTGCCAGCAGCGCTTCTGCGACTAGCCGCGAGCAGTACTTC.

The rearrangement uses TRBV7-3 and TRBJ2-1; TRBD2 aligns across 10 bases. The length of the CDR3 is 16 residues. Germline CDR1 is SGHTA and CDR2 is FQGTGA. With V trimmed by 5 bases and J by 0 bases, 4 bases remained unmatched. The CDR3 reads CASSPLAGASYNEQFF. CDR3 nucleotide sequence: TGTGCCAGCAGCCCTCTAGCGGGAGCCTCCTACAATGAGCAGTTCTTC.

V is TRBV6-4 and J is TRBJ1-2; TRBD1 agrees at 7 bases. Germline values: CDR1 MRHNA, CDR2 SNTAGT. The CDR3 is 15 residues long. Trimming cost V 4 bases and J 4 bases; bases outside gene matches: 9. The DNA of the CDR3 is TGTGCCAGCAGTGGAGGGACAGACGGGATCTATGGCTACACCTTC. Protein sequence: CASSGGTDGIYGYTF.

V is TRBV7-9 and J is TRBJ1-1, with D perhaps TRBD1 (5 bases). V was pared by 0 bases and J by 5 bases, with 13 bases between. Per germline, CDR1 SEHNR and CDR2 FQNEAQ (reference sequence). The CDR3 has 15 amino acids. The CDR3 DNA is TGTGCCAGCAGCTTAGCGCAGGGAGAGAGTACTGAAGCTTTCTTT. It is translated as CASSLAQGESTEAFF.

V and J are TRBV5-1 and TRBJ2-1; D unclear. V lost 2 bases and J 2 bases, leaving 5 bases between the germline ends. CDR1 and CDR2 from the germline V gene are SGHRS and YFSETQ. The CDR3 totals 13 residues. The CDR3 DNA sequence: TGCGCCAGCAGCTTACGGACCTACAATGAGCAGTTCTTC. Its translation is CASSLRTYNEQFF. Together with reference TRBV5-1 and TRBJ2-1, the CDR3 gives the full variable domain: KAGVTQTPRYLIKTRGQQVTLSCSPISGHRSVSWYQQTPGQGLQFLFEYFSETQRNKGNFPGRFSGRQFSNSRSEMNVSTLELGDSALYLCASSLRTYNEQFFGPGTRLTVL.

V is TRBV9 and J is TRBJ1-2; possible D gene TRBD1, 6 bases. V lost 1 base to trimming and J lost 8 bases, with 21 bases between them. This CDR3 contains 16 residues. Germline V CDR1 and CDR2: SGDLS, YYNGEE. The CDR3 DNA sequence: TGTGCCAGCAGCGTAAGTCCCTTACAGGGTCTGATGGGCTACACCTTC. It encodes CASSVSPLQGLMGYTF. Variable domain in full (rest from reference TRBV9 and TRBJ1-2): DSGVTQTPKHLITATGQRVTLRCSPRSGDLSVYWYQQSLDQGLQFLIQYYNGEERAKGNILERFSAQQFPDLHSELNLSSLELGDSALYFCASSVSPLQGLMGYTFGSGTRLTVV.

A word on this clone: At one end the junction does not follow the germline gene, possibly because of a read error. The V and J genes are TRBV5-4 and TRBJ2-2, with D possibly being TRBD1 (6 bases). This CDR3 has 16 amino acids. Germline V gene data show CDR1 as SGHNT and CDR2 as YYREEE (reference sequence). Here the CDR3 reads CASSLDGTPFSGELFF. CDR3 DNA sequence: TGTGCCAGCAGTTTGGACGGGACACCTTTTTCCGGGGAGCTGTTTTTT. The whole variable domain, filled in from reference TRBV5-4 and TRBJ2-2, reads ETGVTQSPTHLIKTRGQQVTLRCSSQSGHNTVSWYQQALGQGPQFIFQYYREEENGRGNFPPRFSGLQFPNYSSELNVNALELDDSALYLCASSLDGTPFSGELFFGEGSRLTVL.

The chain recombines TRBV19 with TRBJ2-2, with D perhaps matching TRBD1 (6 bases). Germline CDR1 and CDR2: LNHDA and SQIVND (reference sequence). The V end lost 7 bases, the J end lost 5 bases, and 14 bases lay between the germline ends. The CDR3 sequence is 14 residues long. CDR3 region: CASMQGPETGELFF. The CDR3, as DNA: TGTGCCAGTATGCAGGGGCCCGAGACCGGGGAGCTGTTTTTT.

This sequence joins TRBV15 and TRBJ2-5; D is uncertain. The CDR3 covers 9 residues. The V gene lost 8 bases and the J gene lost 5 bases, with 3 bases spanning the gap. Germline V gene data show CDR1 as LNHNV and CDR2 as YYDKDF (reference sequence). As DNA, the CDR3 is TGTGCCACCGGGGAGACCCAGTACTTC. Translation gives CATGETQYF.